A few counts support the clone carrying this T cell receptor (beta chain). Its antigen is unidentified. The data were obtained in a study of shared clonotypes between healthy human individuals. Study-wide findings and caveats: Generation probability values for non-shared clonotypes were lower than those for clonotypes shared by all four donors. Generally, naive subsets came out with larger estimated richness than memory subsets.

Sequencing used immunoSEQ multiplex PCR; TCRdb keeps in-frame clones, though not all of them. The sample records roughly 1,000,000 clones, 78% being singletons. The clonotype was recovered from a man between 18 and 29 years old in good health. Some clones in this sample may be carry-over from other donors' samples. Sequencing was performed on memory CD4+ T cells from PBMCs. Stated subset: CD45RA-negative fraction.

The CDR3 region has the DNA TGCAGCGGTAGGGGCTCGAATGAAAAACTGTTTTTT. Protein product: CSGRGSNEKLFF. This sequence joins TRBV29-1 and TRBJ1-4; possibly TRBD1 for D (5 bases). Germline CDR1 SQVTM, CDR2 ANQGSEA. There are 12 residues in the CDR3. Deletions cut 7 bases from V and 5 bases from J, with 11 bases between.